This section outlines one T cell receptor (beta chain) sequence together with its context. Its antigen is unknown. The source of the sample is a study of immune heterogeneity within non-small cell lung tumors. Amplifying TCR beta CDR3 involved multiplex PCR carried out with 32 V and 13 J primers. TCRdb used MiXCR to reprocess the multiplex PCR reads, holding one entry per CDR3 protein. The table has roughly 1,700 distinct CDR3 sequences, around 22% seen once; the top ten hold around 9%. The authors used roughly 600 ng of bulk tumor genomic DNA per sample as template. Widely spaced biopsies, several per primary tumor, were obtained at surgery. Newly diagnosed with untreated non-small cell lung cancer, the patients underwent curative surgery. Curative-intent surgery was being performed on the donors, who were patients newly diagnosed with non-small cell lung cancer. Study findings and constraints: Individual patients largely had distinct high-frequency T-cell receptor beta clonotypes from one another. Identical dominant CDR3 beta clonotypes were found recurring across a patient's tumor sites, along with site-unique high-frequency clones.

Sequencing input: lung tumor tissue. This sequence originates from a woman aged 45-65 years with non-small cell lung cancer.

The CDR3 nucleotides read TGCGCCAGCAGCCAAGAAGGCCCTCGGGAGACCCAGTACTTC. This encodes CASSQEGPRETQYF. The rearrangement uses TRBV4-1 and TRBJ2-5; D unclear. Germline assignment: CDR1 MGHRA and CDR2 YSYEKL. Trimming removed 0 bases at V and 5 bases at J, with 10 bases between. The CDR3 is 14 amino acids.